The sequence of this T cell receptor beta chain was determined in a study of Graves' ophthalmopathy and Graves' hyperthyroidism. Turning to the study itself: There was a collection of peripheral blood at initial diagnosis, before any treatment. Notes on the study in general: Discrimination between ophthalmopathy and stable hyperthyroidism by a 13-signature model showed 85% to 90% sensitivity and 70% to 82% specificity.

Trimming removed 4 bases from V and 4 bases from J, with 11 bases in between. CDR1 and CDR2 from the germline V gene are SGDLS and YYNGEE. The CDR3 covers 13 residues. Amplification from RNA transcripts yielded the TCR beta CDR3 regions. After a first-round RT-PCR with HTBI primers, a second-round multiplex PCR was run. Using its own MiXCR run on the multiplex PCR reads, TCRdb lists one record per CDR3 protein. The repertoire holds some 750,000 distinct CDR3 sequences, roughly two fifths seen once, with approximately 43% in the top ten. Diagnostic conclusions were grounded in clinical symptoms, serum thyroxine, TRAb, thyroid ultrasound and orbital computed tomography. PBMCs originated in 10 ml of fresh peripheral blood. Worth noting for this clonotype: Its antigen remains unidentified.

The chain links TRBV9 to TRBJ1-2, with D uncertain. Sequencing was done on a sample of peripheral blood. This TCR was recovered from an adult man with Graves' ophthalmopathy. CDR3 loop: CASSQARTYGYTF. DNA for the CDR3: TGTGCCAGCAGCCAAGCACGGACCTATGGCTACACCTTC. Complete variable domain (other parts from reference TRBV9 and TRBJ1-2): DSGVTQTPKHLITATGQRVTLRCSPRSGDLSVYWYQQSLDQGLQFLIQYYNGEERAKGNILERFSAQQFPDLHSELNLSSLELGDSALYFCASSQARTYGYTFGSGTRLTVV.